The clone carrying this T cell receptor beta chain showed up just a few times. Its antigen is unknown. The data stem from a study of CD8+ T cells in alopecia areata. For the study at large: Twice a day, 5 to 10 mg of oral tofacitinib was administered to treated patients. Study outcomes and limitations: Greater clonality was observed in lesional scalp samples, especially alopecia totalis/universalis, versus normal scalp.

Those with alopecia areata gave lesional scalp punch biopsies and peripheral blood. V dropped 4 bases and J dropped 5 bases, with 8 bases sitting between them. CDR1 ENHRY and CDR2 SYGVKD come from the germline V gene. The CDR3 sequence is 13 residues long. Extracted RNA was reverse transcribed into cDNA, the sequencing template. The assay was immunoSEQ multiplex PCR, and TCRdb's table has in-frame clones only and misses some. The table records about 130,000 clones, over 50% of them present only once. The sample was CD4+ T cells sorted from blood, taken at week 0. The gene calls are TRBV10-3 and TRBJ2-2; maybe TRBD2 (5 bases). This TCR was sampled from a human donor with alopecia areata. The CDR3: CAISGTGTGELFF. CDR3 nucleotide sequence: TGTGCCATCAGTGGGACTGGGACCGGGGAGCTGTTTTTT.